This T cell receptor (beta chain) emerged from a study of cytomegalovirus exposure and HLA in healthy donors. Study-level results: Specific recognition of CMV antigens was confirmed in vitro for a few chains (all CMV-associated). Most TCR sequences were seen very rarely across donors, but some public TCRs occurred in many. An analysis done earlier found most TCR beta V segments productive about 87% or about 30% of the time.

PCR employed 60 Vbeta and 13 Jbeta primers. Sequencing used immunoSEQ multiplex PCR; TCRdb keeps in-frame clones, though not all of them. This sample has about 98,000 clones, with less than 85% found just once. This clone was counted only a few times. Its antigen is still unknown. Germline CDR1 and CDR2: SGHAT and FQDESV (reference sequence). CDR3 length: 14 residues. Trimming left V 3 bases short and J 0 bases short, with 8 bases between. The rearrangement uses TRBV11-1 and TRBJ1-1; D ambiguous. The sequencing input was PBMCs. This receptor was taken from a man between 35 and 55 years old in good health and CMV-seronegative. The CDR3 nucleotides read TGTGCCAGCAGCTTGCCACCGGTGAACACTGAAGCTTTCTTT. This sequence encodes CASSLPPVNTEAFF.